Below, 18 T cell receptor beta chains from the same sample are listed, as sequenced in a study of blood T cell repertoires in COVID-19. Sequenced by immunoSEQ multiplex PCR; TCRdb stores in-frame clones only, minus some. The table includes about 150,000 clones, 70% to 90% detected once. The sample comprised PBMCs or T cells enriched from blood (not recorded which). The receptors were gathered from a woman aged 40 to 49 who had recovered from COVID-19.

V usage is TRBV7-9 and J usage is TRBJ1-2, with 8 bases lining up with TRBD1. V gave up 4 bases and J gave up 8 bases; unmatched junction bases: 12. Germline CDR1 SEHNR, CDR2 FQNEAQ (reference sequence). There are 15 residues in the CDR3. This chain's CDR3 is CASSSTDRALEGYTF. The CDR3 DNA reads TGTGCCAGCAGCTCAACGGACAGGGCCCTAGAAGGCTACACCTTC. The full variable domain, rest sourced from reference TRBV7-9 and TRBJ1-2, is DTGVSQNPRHKITKRGQNVTFRCDPISEHNRLYWYRQTLGQGPEFLTYFQNEAQLEKSRLLSDRFSAERPKGSFSTLEIQRTEQGDSAMYLCASSSTDRALEGYTFGSGTRLTVV.

This sequence joins TRBV9 and TRBJ2-1, with TRBD2 matching 11 bases. The CDR3 extends over 15 amino acids. Trimming removed 1 base from V and 5 bases from J; junction bases left unmatched: 2. Per the germline V gene, CDR1 is SGDLS and CDR2 is YYNGEE. The CDR3 DNA reads as TGTGCCAGCAGCGTACTAGCGGGGGGACACAATGAGCAGTTCTTC. The encoded protein is CASSVLAGGHNEQFF.

The J gene is TRBJ2-1, the V gene TRBV4-1; 8 positions agree with TRBD2. Trimming at V came to 2 bases and at J to 6 bases, leaving 9 bases not matched to a gene. Germline V CDR1 and CDR2: MGHRA, YSYEKL. This CDR3 is built from 16 residues. In DNA form, the CDR3 reads TGCGCCAGCAGCCAACGCTCTTTGCTAGCGGGCAATGAGCAGTTCTTC. Translated, it gives CASSQRSLLAGNEQFF.

The chain combines TRBV29-1 with TRBJ1-5; tentatively, D is TRBD1 (6 bases). V lost 6 bases, J lost 3 bases, and 9 bases lay in between. The CDR3 is 12 amino acids. Per the germline V gene, CDR1 is SQVTM and CDR2 is ANQGSEA. The DNA of the CDR3 is TGCAGCGTCGGGGGGGCCAATCAGCCCCAGCATTTT. Protein product: CSVGGANQPQHF.

This chain links TRBV15 with TRBJ2-1, with D possibly being TRBD2 (5 bases). V lost 5 bases, J lost 9 bases, and 14 bases lay in between. Germline assignment: CDR1 LNHNV and CDR2 YYDKDF (reference sequence). This CDR3 has 13 residues. The CDR3 sequence is CATSPTGYAEQFF. The CDR3 DNA reads as TGTGCCACCAGCCCGACGGGGTACGCTGAGCAGTTCTTC.

The CDR3 loop reads CASSSRTGPGYTF. The CDR3 DNA is TGTGCCAGCAGTTCCCGGACAGGGCCTGGCTACACCTTC. The V gene is TRBV12-3 or TRBV12-4, the J gene TRBJ1-2, with TRBD1 matching over 8 bases. V shed 4 bases, J shed 7 bases, and the junction held 5 bases outside the gene matches. CDR3 length: 13 amino acids.

The gene calls are TRBV2 and TRBJ1-2; no clear D. Germline V gene data show CDR1 as SNHLY and CDR2 as FYNNEI. The CDR3 is made up of 14 amino acids. Trimming cost V 1 base and J 2 bases, with 8 bases left between them. The CDR3 nucleotides are TGTGCCAGCAGTGAAGTCGTAGTGAACTATGGCTACACCTTC. This sequence encodes CASSEVVVNYGYTF.

The chain couples TRBV20-1 to TRBJ2-1, with 7 bases matching TRBD1. Germline CDR1 is DFQATT and CDR2 is SNEGSKA (reference sequence). With 4 bases clipped from V and 10 bases from J, the junction kept 4 bases outside the gene matches. The CDR3 is made up of 11 amino acids. CDR3 sequence (DNA): TGCAGTGCTACACAGGGGCGGGAGCAGTTCTTC. This gives the protein CSATQGREQFF.

The rearrangement uses TRBV6-5 and TRBJ2-7; 9 bases line up with TRBD1. The CDR3 length is 14 residues. V dropped 6 bases and J dropped 6; count of bases not matched to a gene: 9. CDR1 MNHEY and CDR2 SVGAGI come from the germline V gene. The CDR3 reads CASSPGTGFGEQYF. DNA for the CDR3: TGTGCCAGCAGCCCCGGGACAGGGTTTGGCGAGCAGTACTTC.

The chain couples TRBV6-5 to TRBJ1-1; D unresolved. The V end lost 0 bases, the J end lost 1 base, and 12 bases lay between the germline ends. Per the germline V gene, CDR1 is MNHEY and CDR2 is SVGAGI. The CDR3 loop spans 16 amino acids. CDR3 sequence: CASSYSIVEGNTEAFF. For the CDR3, the DNA is TGTGCCAGCAGTTACTCGATAGTCGAGGGGAACACTGAAGCTTTCTTT.

This clone was detected once. The chain couples TRBV6-4 to TRBJ2-5; TRBD1 matches at 9 bases. The V gene's germline CDR1 is MRHNA and CDR2 SNTAGT. J lost 5 bases, V lost 3 bases, and 10 bases had no gene match. CDR3 size: 16 residues. CDR3: CASSETTGQGMETQYF. The CDR3 nucleotides read TGTGCCAGCAGTGAAACGACGGGACAGGGTATGGAGACCCAGTACTTC.

The chain uses TRBV18 and TRBJ1-1, with TRBD1 matching over 7 bases. J was trimmed by 4 bases and V by 3 bases; bases with no gene match: 11. The CDR3 length is 16 residues. The germline CDR1 and CDR2 sequences are KGHSH and LQKENI. The CDR3 region has the DNA TGTGCCAGCTCACCTGGAGGACAGGCCGTTGCCACTGAAGCTTTCTTT. Its protein product is CASSPGGQAVATEAFF.

The chain uses TRBV9 and TRBJ2-7, with 7 bases fitting TRBD1. CDR3 size: 15 residues. Germline V lookup: CDR1 SGDLS, CDR2 YYNGEE. Trimming at V came to 0 bases and at J to 2 bases, leaving 5 bases not matched to a gene. This chain's CDR3 is CASSVGQGTTYEQYF. For the CDR3, the DNA is TGTGCCAGCAGCGTAGGACAGGGAACCACCTACGAGCAGTACTTC.

This chain connects TRBV19 to TRBJ2-1; D perhaps matches TRBD1 (7 bases). Germline values: CDR1 LNHDA, CDR2 SQIVND (reference sequence). The CDR3 is made up of 15 amino acids. The V end lost 6 bases, the J end lost 4 bases, and 16 bases lay between the germline ends. The CDR3: CASRNRGGLYNEQFF. For the CDR3, the DNA is TGTGCCAGTAGGAACAGGGGAGGACTGTACAATGAGCAGTTCTTC.

The V call is TRBV5-1, the J call TRBJ2-5, with D perhaps TRBD2 (5 bases). Germline V gene data show CDR1 as SGHRS and CDR2 as YFSETQ. Trimming stripped 3 bases from V and 5 bases from J, with 14 bases between. The CDR3 totals 14 residues. The CDR3 region is CASSSVLRAETQYF. The DNA of the CDR3 is TGCGCCAGCAGCTCTGTCCTGAGGGCCGAGACCCAGTACTTC.

The rearrangement uses TRBV6-5 and TRBJ1-3, with D maybe TRBD1 (5 bases). The V end was cut by 6 bases, the J end by 0 bases, with 12 bases between. Germline V gene sequence: CDR1 MNHEY, CDR2 SVGAGI. The CDR3 runs 15 residues. Here the CDR3 reads CASRVTGSSGNTIYF. DNA for the CDR3: TGTGCCAGCAGGGTAACAGGCAGCTCTGGAAACACCATATATTTT.

V gene TRBV11-2 combines with J gene TRBJ1-2, with D perhaps TRBD1 (5 bases). Germline V gene data show CDR1 as SGHAT and CDR2 as FQNNGV. V gave up 5 bases and J gave up 5 bases, with 18 bases separating them. The CDR3 contains 15 residues. The CDR3 nucleotides read TGTGCCAGCAGCAACCTGTGGGGGGACCAGTATGGCTACACCTTC. This codes for CASSNLWGDQYGYTF.

The V gene is TRBV6-1, the J gene TRBJ2-7, with 7 bases lining up with TRBD2. CDR1 MNHNS and CDR2 SASEGT come from the germline V gene. There are 15 residues in the CDR3. With V trimmed by 3 bases and J by 1 base, 6 bases remained unmatched. The CDR3 nucleotides read TGTGCCAGCAGTGATTATCGGGGGGATTCCTACGAGCAGTACTTC. Its translation is CASSDYRGDSYEQYF.